This T cell receptor (beta chain) is drawn from a study of blood T cell repertoires in COVID-19 (dated by TCRdb to 2018 to 2021). About the full investigation: Samples covering the acute and convalescent phases of COVID-19 were provided by collaborators in the United States, Italy and Spain. The material from the prospective study consisted of cDNA or gDNA derived from T cells, B-cell-depleted T cells, or PBMCs. The repertoires were made available in a free public database intended to serve as a resource for research on the immune response to SARS-CoV-2. A de-identified subject ID, COVID-19 status, age in years and sex were almost always included in the sample metadata. Samples came from the ongoing ImmuneRACE study (first 160 participants) plus 1,254 subjects from 6 global collaborators. The dataset comprised deeply sampled blood TCRbeta repertoires from subjects exposed to, actively infected with, or recovered from COVID-19. HLA class I and class II types, where available, came from metadata supplied by the sample provider rather than from assay-based typing. The investigation overall reported the following: Clinical and demographic metadata were provided uncurated, with the amount varying by source and participant.

The CDR3 measures 11 amino acids from cysteine to phenylalanine. Just the 33-base CDR3 DNA is kept, in frame starting at base 1. Reading the germline V gene gives CDR1 MDHEN and CDR2 SYDVKM. V and J are truncated by 6 bases and 4 bases respectively, leaving an intervening sequence of 4 bases. Whole blood was collected in K2EDTA tubes by collaborating institutions according to the institutions' own protocols. For TCRbeta analysis, collaborator samples were shipped as frozen whole blood, as isolated PBMCs, or as DNA extracted from either sample type. The immunoSEQ Assay, a bias-controlled multiplex PCR, was used to amplify TCRbeta CDR3 regions from genomic DNA. On the study's bioinformatics: Nucleated cell counts per sample were estimated from amplification of reference gene primers within the assay. To quantify the absolute abundance of each unique TCRbeta CDR3 rearrangement, sequence reads were collapsed and filtered. For each sample, productive Simpson clonality was calculated as the square root of Simpson's diversity index over productive rearrangements. TCRdb's version of the immuneACCESS table is confined to in-frame rearrangements and falls short of the full clone set. An unresolved V gene accounts for under half of the shortfall where checked; the remainder is of unknown origin. V and J calls and clone size come straight from that table; D and trimming were deduced from the DNA. The sample includes 80,000 to 100,000 clones, with about 80% observed a single time. The biggest ten clones account for 16% of the sample.

In the case of this clone: Its antigen has not been determined. The sample holds no much larger clone one base away, and base qualities are not on file.

This TCR derives from a human donor in a cohort sampled during active COVID-19. The rearranged chain carries TRBV28 and TRBJ2-1; the D gene assignment is ambiguous. Sequencing was carried out using peripheral blood. CDR3 region: CASRRYNEQFF. The nucleotide sequence is TGTGCCAGCAGGCGTTACAATGAGCAGTTCTTC.